Sequencing of this T cell receptor (beta chain) was carried out in a study of OX40 agonist ivuxolimab in advanced cancers. The germline V and J ends were trimmed by 10 bases and 4 bases, with 13 bases remaining between them. Germline-derived CDR1 and CDR2 are SNHLY and FYNNEI. CDR3 length: 12 residues. Using immunoSEQ multiplex PCR, the repertoire was profiled, and TCRdb retains in-frame clones only, with some absent. The table shows roughly 87,000 clones, with around 93% occurring only once. The sample here was CD4+ or CD8+ T cells sorted from blood, taken in a trial of the OX40 agonist ivuxolimab. This chain connects TRBV2 to TRBJ1-2; maybe TRBD1 (5 bases). This clonotype originated in an adult with an advanced solid tumor such as melanoma, head and neck, liver or kidney cancer. The CDR3 sequence is CAIPREGYGYTF. CDR3 in DNA: TGTGCCATCCCCAGGGAGGGCTATGGCTACACCTTC.